This T cell receptor (beta chain) was identified in a study of metastatic and nonmetastatic thyroid tumors (dated by TCRdb to 2019 to 2021). For the wider study: Repertoires from peripheral blood and from tumor or nodule tissue samples of malignant and benign thyroid patients were compared.

None of the patients had been given any treatment before thyroid surgery. Using T-cell receptor beta sequencing, the study looked back at clinical samples from patients collected from the early 2010s to the late 2010s. The receptor library was made with PCR. Sequenced on an Illumina HiSeq 4000. The TCR beta-chain CDR3 region of each patient was profiled by high-throughput sequencing. The authors' pipeline ran thus. CDR3 differences across clinicopathological groups were used to build a classifier for discriminating distant-metastatic papillary thyroid cancer patients. To measure repertoire diversity the researchers used the Shannon index, while the Morisita-Horn index served to gauge how similar the tumor and blood repertoires were. The public reads were reanalyzed by TCRdb: fastp trimming at Q25, MiXCR alignment, in-frame beta chains only. The V and J calls and clone size come from TCRdb's table, not from the authors' own analysis. The sample table shows 7,000 to 9,500 clones, and just under 30% are seen once. The top ten clonotypes cover almost 30% of the sample.

Summary of the overall study and its limitations: TCR beta diversity was reported as significantly higher in malignant tumors than in benign nodules, in both blood and tumor samples.

Comment on this clone: It lacks a known antigen. No base-level quality is on record; no much larger clone is a single base apart.

The clonotype originates from a female donor with papillary thyroid cancer or a benign thyroid nodule (not recorded which). Some clones in this sample may be carry-over from other donors' samples. Specimen: tumor tissue.

The sequence in DNA is TGCAGTGCTAGAGGGCCCCAGGGGGCATGGTACGAGCAGTACTTC. The translation is CSARGPQGAWYEQYF. The chain couples TRBV20-1 to TRBJ2-7, with TRBD1 matching 8 junction bases. The CDR3 sequence holds 15 residues, the cysteine and phenylalanine included. Here the CDR3 DNA is all that survives: 45 bases in frame from base 1. The germline V gene (reference sequence) sets CDR1 to DFQATT and CDR2 to SNEGSKA. V ends up 1 base short and J 4 bases short, with an unmatched junction base count of 9.